This is a list of T cell receptor beta chains from one sample in a study of cytomegalovirus exposure and HLA in healthy donors. Assay: immunoSEQ multiplex PCR; the TCRdb copy retains only in-frame clones and omits some. The sample carries some 160,000 clones, around 77% recorded once. The specimen sequenced was PBMCs. Receptors were obtained from a woman aged 25 to 39 in good health and CMV-seronegative. The CDR3 runs from the conserved cysteine through the conserved F or W. D genes are given only for firm matches. Clone size appears in some rows only: once, few, many, or a class for an expanded clone.

V: TRBV19
D: TRBD1
size: .
length: 14
J: TRBJ1-6
DNA: TGTGCCAGTAGTGCGACAGGGTTGGGTTCACCCCTCCACTTT
CDR3: CASSATGLGSPLHF

V: TRBV5-1
D: TRBD1
size: .
length: 14
J: TRBJ2-7
DNA: TGCGCCAGCAGTCTGCGGACAGGGTCCTACGAGCAGTACTTC
CDR3: CASSLRTGSYEQYF

V: TRBV4-3
D: .
size: .
length: 16
J: TRBJ2-2
DNA: TGCGCCAGCAGCCAAGTTGACGGGAGCGATCCCGGGGAGCTGTTTTTT
CDR3: CASSQVDGSDPGELFF

V: TRBV9
D: .
size: few
length: 14
J: TRBJ2-1
DNA: TGTGCCAGCGCGCGAATCTCCACCTACAATGAGCAGTTCTTC
CDR3: CASARISTYNEQFF

V: TRBV18
D: .
size: .
length: 15
J: TRBJ1-2
DNA: TGTGCCAGCTCACCCGGTCAGGGGACCGGGAATGGCTACACCTTC
CDR3: CASSPGQGTGNGYTF

V: TRBV6-1
D: .
size: .
length: 17
J: TRBJ1-5
DNA: TGTGCCAGCAGTGAAGGACCCTACAGCCATAGCAATCAGCCCCAGCATTTT
CDR3: CASSEGPYSHSNQPQHF

V: TRBV7-2
D: TRBD2
size: .
length: 15
J: TRBJ2-5
DNA: TGTGCCAGCAGCAGGGCTAGCGGAATCCAAGAGACCCAGTACTTC
CDR3: CASSRASGIQETQYF

V: TRBV7-7
D: .
size: few
length: 14
J: TRBJ2-1
DNA: TGTGCCAGCAGTCAAGATGCGGGGAGTAATGAGCAGTTCTTC
CDR3: CASSQDAGSNEQFF

V: TRBV10-1
D: TRBD1
size: .
length: 18
J: TRBJ2-2
DNA: TGCGCCAGCAGCGAGCACACAGGGGGTCTCGGTCAGAACGGGGAGCTGTTTTTT
CDR3: CASSEHTGGLGQNGELFF

V: TRBV2
D: .
size: .
length: 14
J: TRBJ1-2
DNA: TGTGCCAGCTTCGGAGATTCAGTGAACTATGGCTACACCTTC
CDR3: CASFGDSVNYGYTF

V: TRBV11-2
D: .
size: .
length: 16
J: TRBJ2-7
DNA: TGTGCCAGCAGAAACATCAGGGGTAGAGGTTCCTACGAGCAGTACTTC
CDR3: CASRNIRGRGSYEQYF

V: TRBV5-1
D: TRBD2
size: .
length: 15
J: TRBJ2-1
DNA: TGCGCCAGCAGCTTGGTAGCGGGAGCCTACAATGAGCAGTTCTTC
CDR3: CASSLVAGAYNEQFF

V: TRBV30
D: .
size: .
length: 13
J: TRBJ1-2
DNA: TGTGCCTGGAGTGTAAGGCAGGTCTATGGCTACACCTTC
CDR3: CAWSVRQVYGYTF

V: TRBV27
D: .
size: once
length: 15
J: TRBJ1-2
DNA: TGTGCCAGCAGTTTCCGCGGGGGTTCTAACTATGGCTACACCTTC
CDR3: CASSFRGGSNYGYTF

V: TRBV11-3
D: .
size: .
length: 15
J: TRBJ2-1
DNA: TGTGCCAGCAGCTTAGGGACAGCCTCCTACAATGAGCAGTTCTTC
CDR3: CASSLGTASYNEQFF

V: TRBV30
D: .
size: .
length: 13
J: TRBJ1-5
DNA: TGTGCCTGGAGTGTAGGACAAAATCAGCCCCAGCATTTT
CDR3: CAWSVGQNQPQHF

V: TRBV19
D: .
size: .
length: 14
J: TRBJ1-6
DNA: TGTGCCACCGGCGGTGGAGTCTATAATTCACCCCTCCACTTT
CDR3: CATGGGVYNSPLHF

V: TRBV6-5
D: .
size: .
length: 14
J: TRBJ2-1
DNA: TGTGCCAGCAGTTACCGGCGGGACCACAATGAGCAGTTCTTC
CDR3: CASSYRRDHNEQFF

V: TRBV7-9
D: TRBD2
size: .
length: 14
J: TRBJ2-1
DNA: TGTGCCAGCAGCTGGTCGGGAGGGCCATATGAGCAGTTCTTC
CDR3: CASSWSGGPYEQFF

V: TRBV29-1
D: .
size: .
length: 13
J: TRBJ2-6
DNA: TGCAGCGTTGTTCACTCTGGGGCCAACGTCCTGACTTTC
CDR3: CSVVHSGANVLTF

V: TRBV28
D: TRBD2
size: .
length: 14
J: TRBJ2-7
DNA: TGTGCCAGCAGTTTGCCTAGCGGGATCTACGAGCAGTACTTC
CDR3: CASSLPSGIYEQYF

V: TRBV11-2
D: TRBD1
size: .
length: 16
J: TRBJ1-2
DNA: TGTGCCAGCAGCAACTTAGGCCGGGACAGGGACTATGGCTACACCTTC
CDR3: CASSNLGRDRDYGYTF

V: TRBV5-1
D: TRBD2
size: .
length: 16
J: TRBJ2-3
DNA: TGCGCCAGCAGCTTGGGGCTAGCGGATACCACAGATACGCAGTATTTT
CDR3: CASSLGLADTTDTQYF

V: TRBV9
D: .
size: few
length: 15
J: TRBJ1-3
DNA: TGTGCCAGCAGCGTAGTGGGGAGATATGGAAACACCATATATTTT
CDR3: CASSVVGRYGNTIYF

V: TRBV30
D: .
size: .
length: 15
J: TRBJ1-4
DNA: TGTGCCTGGAGTGTAGCGGCAACAACTAATGAAAAACTGTTTTTT
CDR3: CAWSVAATTNEKLFF

V: TRBV19
D: .
size: once
length: 15
J: TRBJ1-5
DNA: TGTGCCAGTAGTATCGGTACGAGGGGCAATCAGCCCCAGCATTTT
CDR3: CASSIGTRGNQPQHF

V: TRBV5-1
D: .
size: .
length: 15
J: TRBJ1-4
DNA: TGCGCCAGCAGCTTAGGGGGGGCTGCTAATGAAAAACTGTTTTTT
CDR3: CASSLGGAANEKLFF

V: TRBV28
D: .
size: .
length: 14
J: TRBJ2-7
DNA: TGTGCCAGCAGCTCCCCCCACGGTTTCTACGAGCAGTACTTC
CDR3: CASSSPHGFYEQYF

V: TRBV5-1
D: .
size: .
length: 17
J: TRBJ1-1
DNA: TGCGCCAGCAGCTTGGTTCAGGGGTCCCCGGGGAACACTGAAGCTTTCTTT
CDR3: CASSLVQGSPGNTEAFF

V: TRBV4-3
D: .
size: .
length: 13
J: TRBJ1-5
DNA: TGCGCCAGCAGCCAAGAGAGGGATCAGCCCCAGCATTTT
CDR3: CASSQERDQPQHF

V: TRBV4-3
D: TRBD1
size: few
length: 14
J: TRBJ1-2
DNA: TGCGCCAGCAGCCGGGACAGGGGAAACTATGGCTACACCTTC
CDR3: CASSRDRGNYGYTF

V: TRBV29-1
D: TRBD2
size: .
length: 14
J: TRBJ2-2
DNA: TGCAGCGTCTCCGGACTAGCGGGTGCCGGGGAGCTGTTTTTT
CDR3: CSVSGLAGAGELFF

V: TRBV5-6
D: .
size: .
length: 15
J: TRBJ1-1
DNA: TGTGCCAGCAGCCTGGGTACGGGAATGAACACTGAAGCTTTCTTT
CDR3: CASSLGTGMNTEAFF

V: TRBV27
D: TRBD1
size: .
length: 15
J: TRBJ1-1
DNA: TGTGCCAGCAGGTACTCTCAGGGGGCGAACACTGAAGCTTTCTTT
CDR3: CASRYSQGANTEAFF

V: TRBV11-2
D: TRBD1
size: .
length: 14
J: TRBJ1-2
DNA: TGTGCCAGCAGCCGGGGACAGGGGGACTATGGCTACACCTTC
CDR3: CASSRGQGDYGYTF

V: TRBV27
D: .
size: .
length: 16
J: TRBJ1-5
DNA: TGTGCCAGCAGTTTATATGGCGGGGCTCGCAATCAGCCCCAGCATTTT
CDR3: CASSLYGGARNQPQHF